The 26 T cell receptor beta chains reported below all come from one sample, sequenced in a study of cytotoxic CD8 clonotypes in ibrutinib-treated CLL. TCRdb keeps only in-frame clones here, not all; method: immunoSEQ multiplex PCR. This table has more than 200,000 clones, approximately 70% appearing once. Specimen: PBMCs, collected after 12 months of ibrutinib treatment. The receptor set was obtained from a human donor with chronic lymphocytic leukemia.

The chain joins TRBV30 to TRBJ2-1, with 9 bases aligning to TRBD2. Germline V gene sequence: CDR1 GTSNPN, CDR2 SVGIG (reference sequence). The CDR3 length is 12 residues. J was trimmed by 15 bases and V by 2 bases; bases with no gene match: 8. This chain's CDR3 is CAWSTGLAILFF. The CDR3 nucleotides read TGTGCCTGGAGTACAGGACTAGCGATATTGTTCTTC. Combining the CDR3 with reference TRBV30 and TRBJ2-1 gives the whole variable domain SQTIHQWPATLVQPVGSPLSLECTVEGTSNPNLYWYRQAAGRGLQLLFYSVGIGQISSEVPQNLSASRPQDRQFILSSKKLLLSDSGFYLCAWSTGLAILFFGPGTRLTVL.

The V and J genes are TRBV18 and TRBJ2-5, with D unclear. This CDR3 is 12 amino acids long. CDR1 is KGHSH and CDR2 is LQKENI in the germline V gene. V was cut by 3 bases and J by 2 bases, with 4 bases left in between. The CDR3: CASSPLQETQYF. The CDR3 DNA is TGTGCCAGCTCACCGTTACAAGAGACCCAGTACTTC.

This chain links TRBV12-5 with TRBJ2-1, with D maybe TRBD1 (6 bases). The V gene lost 5 bases and the J gene lost 4 bases, with 9 bases spanning the gap. There are 13 residues in the CDR3. Germline CDR1 and CDR2: LGHNT and FRNRAP. The CDR3 DNA sequence: TGTGCTAGTGGTCGGACAGCTTACAATGAGCAGTTCTTC. It is translated as CASGRTAYNEQFF.

Only one count was recorded for this clone. The CDR3 region has the DNA TGTGCCTGGAGTGGAGCCCAAAGCGGGAACGAGCAGTACTTC. It specifies CAWSGAQSGNEQYF. This sequence joins TRBV30 and TRBJ2-7; 7 nucleotides agree with TRBD2. This CDR3 has 14 residues. The J segment lost 5 bases and the V segment lost 1 base, leaving 8 bases of the junction unmatched. Germline-derived CDR1 and CDR2 are GTSNPN and SVGIG (reference sequence).

The rearrangement links TRBV11-2 to TRBJ2-5, with TRBD2 matching 11 bases. This CDR3 region has 14 residues. The junction had 3 bases not matched to a gene; V was cut back by 6 bases and J by 3 bases. Germline loops: CDR1 SGHAT, CDR2 FQNNGV. The CDR3 reads CASRPTSGEETQYF. In DNA form, the CDR3 reads TGTGCCAGCAGGCCGACTAGCGGGGAAGAGACCCAGTACTTC.

The gene calls are TRBV9 and TRBJ2-1; possible D gene TRBD1, 5 bases. The germline CDR1 and CDR2 sequences are SGDLS and YYNGEE. CDR3 length equals 16 residues. V was pared by 0 bases and J by 6 bases, with 16 bases between. CDR3 DNA sequence: TGTGCCAGCAGCGTAGATCCCAGGGCGCCCGGCAATGAGCAGTTCTTC. Protein sequence: CASSVDPRAPGNEQFF.

V usage is TRBV11-2 and J usage is TRBJ2-3; either TRBD1 or TRBD2 may fit D (7 bases each). Trimming removed 6 bases at V and 5 bases at J, with 12 bases between. Germline V gene data show CDR1 as SGHAT and CDR2 as FQNNGV. The CDR3 contains 13 residues. The CDR3 nucleotides are TGTGCCAGCAGACCAGGGGGGGGAGATACGCAGTATTTT. Protein: CASRPGGGDTQYF.

V and J are TRBV28 and TRBJ2-7, with TRBD1 identical over 9 bases. The CDR3 spans 15 residues. Germline lookup yields CDR1 MDHEN and CDR2 SYDVKM. After removal of 3 bases from V and 1 base from J, the junction contained 4 bases not matched to a gene. The CDR3 DNA is TGTGCCAGCAGTTTCCTGGACAGGGGATCCTACGAGCAGTACTTC. It specifies CASSFLDRGSYEQYF.

V is TRBV7-2 and J is TRBJ2-3, with D possibly TRBD2 on 5 matching bases. V was cut by 3 bases and J by 2 bases, with 12 bases left in between. This CDR3 has 15 amino acids. The V gene's germline CDR1 is SGHTA and CDR2 FQGNSA. The CDR3 nucleotides are TGTGCCAGCAGCTTGGAAAGCGGTTACACAGATACGCAGTATTTT. Its translation: CASSLESGYTDTQYF.

The chain is built from TRBV7-2 and TRBJ1-1, with TRBD1 matching 8 bases. The CDR3 consists of 13 residues. The germline CDR1 and CDR2 sequences are SGHTA and FQGNSA. V was clipped by 5 bases and J by 5 bases; unmatched bases: 4. The CDR3 sequence: CASSGQGWTEAFF. As DNA, the CDR3 is TGTGCCAGCAGCGGACAGGGTTGGACTGAAGCTTTCTTT.

The rearrangement joins TRBV27 to TRBJ2-1; maybe TRBD2 (5 bases). This CDR3 is 16 amino acids long. The V and J ends lost 8 bases and 6 bases respectively, with 23 bases between them. CDR1 and CDR2 (germline): MNHEY, SMNVEV (reference sequence). In DNA, the CDR3 is TGTGCCAGCGGTACAATGGACCCAGCTGGACTCAATGAGCAGTTCTTC. Translated: CASGTMDPAGLNEQFF.

The CDR3 sequence: CASNTPGLANTQYF. The CDR3 coding sequence is TGTGCCAGCAATACGCCGGGACTAGCAAATACGCAGTATTTT. J is TRBJ2-3 and V is TRBV2, with 9 nucleotides matching TRBD2. Germline V lookup: CDR1 SNHLY, CDR2 FYNNEI. Trimming at V came to 7 bases and at J to 7 bases, leaving 9 bases not matched to a gene. This CDR3 has 14 residues. The full variable domain, in which reference TRBV2 and TRBJ2-3 provide the parts outside the CDR3, is EPEVTQTPSHQVTQMGQEVILRCVPISNHLYFYWYRQILGQKVEFLVSFYNNEISEKSEIFDDQFSVERPDGSNFTLKIRSTKLEDSAMYFCASNTPGLANTQYFGPGTRLTVL.

V is TRBV6-6 and J is TRBJ2-1; the D call may be TRBD1 or TRBD2 (6 bases each). Germline V gene data show CDR1 as MNHNY and CDR2 as SVGAGI (reference sequence). V lost 2 bases and J 5 bases, leaving 10 bases between the germline ends. The CDR3 runs to 14 residues. CDR3 protein: CASSYRGAHNEQFF. DNA of the CDR3: TGTGCCAGCAGTTACAGGGGGGCGCACAATGAGCAGTTCTTC.

The chain joins TRBV19 to TRBJ1-2; D might be TRBD1 (6 bases). V lost 7 bases and J 2 bases, leaving 11 bases between the germline ends. The CDR3 is 13 amino acids. Germline CDR1 reads LNHDA; CDR2 reads SQIVND (reference sequence). The CDR3 DNA reads as TGTGCCAGTACTCTAGGGGGAAACTATGGCTACACCTTC. Amino acids: CASTLGGNYGYTF.

V and J are TRBV15 and TRBJ1-1; D might be TRBD1 (5 bases). This CDR3 region has 15 residues. CDR1 and CDR2 (germline): LNHNV, YYDKDF (reference sequence). V was pared by 0 bases and J by 0 bases, with 8 bases between. The CDR3 bases are TGTGCCACCAGCAGAGAGCCAGGGTTGAACACTGAAGCTTTCTTT. It yields the protein CATSREPGLNTEAFF.

This clone has more than one count but fewer than ten. The chain is built from TRBV9 and TRBJ1-2, with TRBD1 identical over 7 bases. This CDR3 comprises 13 residues. After removal of 5 bases from V and 2 bases from J, the junction contained 3 bases not matched to a gene. Germline V gene lookup returns CDR1 SGDLS and CDR2 YYNGEE. The CDR3 region is CASSGRGNYGYTF. CDR3 coding DNA: TGTGCCAGCAGTGGCAGGGGGAACTATGGCTACACCTTC.

V is TRBV18 and J is TRBJ2-7; D remains ambiguous. The length of the CDR3 is 15 residues. Germline V gene sequence: CDR1 KGHSH, CDR2 LQKENI. V dropped 1 base and J dropped 7 bases, with 17 bases sitting between them. The CDR3 reads CASSPLPTGVGEQYF. The CDR3 bases are TGTGCCAGCTCACCACTTCCGACTGGGGTCGGGGAGCAGTACTTC.

V and J are TRBV4-2 and TRBJ2-5; 8 nucleotides align to TRBD2. Near its end, the DNA agrees better with TRBJ2-7, so the J call may be wrong. Germline CDR1 LGHNA, CDR2 YNFKEQ. This CDR3 region has 15 residues. This CDR3 is CASSQQSGRGYEQYF. The CDR3 DNA reads TGTGCCAGCAGCCAACAAAGCGGGAGAGGATACGAGCAGTACTTC.

The chain employs TRBV12-5 and TRBJ2-2; 13 nucleotides agree with TRBD2. Looked up from germline, CDR1 is LGHNT and CDR2 is FRNRAP. This CDR3 has 15 residues. V trimming: 4 bases; J trimming: 7 bases; junction bases outside the gene matches: 3. This CDR3 reads CASGSGTSGIGELFF. CDR3 in DNA: TGTGCTAGTGGTTCCGGGACTAGCGGGATCGGGGAGCTGTTTTTT.

This clone was seen a handful of times. Different DNA sequences within this sample yield the same CDR3. The CDR3 region has the DNA TGTGCCAGCAGGGTCCAGAGCTCTGGAAACACCATATATTTT. Translated: CASRVQSSGNTIYF. The V gene is TRBV6-5, the J gene TRBJ1-3; D ambiguous. Trimming took off 6 bases at V and 0 bases at J, with 9 bases between the two ends. The CDR3 length is 14 residues. Germline CDR1 MNHEY, CDR2 SVGAGI.

The chain links TRBV19 to TRBJ1-5, with TRBD1 as a possible D gene (6 bases). Trimming removed 3 bases at V and 6 bases at J, with 15 bases between. Germline CDR1 is LNHDA and CDR2 is SQIVND (reference sequence). The CDR3 consists of 15 residues. CDR3 amino acids: CASSISGTQVQPQHF. CDR3 nucleotides: TGTGCCAGTAGTATCTCGGGGACACAGGTTCAGCCCCAGCATTTT.

V usage is TRBV6-5 and J usage is TRBJ2-7; 12 bases fit TRBD2. Germline values: CDR1 MNHEY, CDR2 SVGAGI. The CDR3 loop spans 15 amino acids. The trim removed 5 bases at V and 4 bases at J, leaving 6 bases unmatched. Written as DNA, the CDR3 is TGTGCCAGCAGTACTAGCGGGAGGCCGCCTTACGAGCAGTACTTC. As protein: CASSTSGRPPYEQYF.

The chain combines TRBV30 with TRBJ1-1; D is uncertain. V dropped 4 bases and J dropped 6 bases, with 6 bases sitting between them. Germline CDR1 is GTSNPN and CDR2 is SVGIG (reference sequence). There are 10 residues in the CDR3. The CDR3 region has the DNA TGTGCCTGGATTGGCGCTGAAGCTTTCTTT. It translates to CAWIGAEAFF.

The chain recombines TRBV19 with TRBJ1-2; 12 bases align to TRBD1. The germline V gene encodes CDR1 LNHDA and CDR2 SQIVND (reference sequence). The CDR3 loop spans 17 amino acids. With 7 bases clipped from V and 3 bases from J, the junction kept 12 bases outside the gene matches. The chain's CDR3 is CASTRRGQGALDYGYTF. CDR3 DNA: TGTGCCAGTACTCGCCGGGGACAGGGGGCCCTCGACTATGGCTACACCTTC.

The chain uses TRBV4-2 and TRBJ1-3; D gene uncertain. Trimming took 0 bases from V and 4 from J, leaving 13 bases between them. Germline V gene lookup returns CDR1 LGHNA and CDR2 YNFKEQ. The CDR3 has 16 amino acids. The CDR3 reads CASSQDWRIAGNTIYF. The CDR3 DNA sequence: TGTGCCAGCAGCCAAGATTGGAGGATAGCGGGAAACACCATATATTTT.

The rearrangement uses TRBV28 and TRBJ1-1; 7 bases are shared with TRBD1. CDR1 is MDHEN, CDR2 SYDVKM, per germline. J was trimmed by 0 bases and V by 5 bases; bases with no gene match: 6. This CDR3 region has 15 residues. CDR3 sequence reads: CASSPGTAMNTEAFF. The CDR3 nucleotides are TGTGCCAGCAGTCCCGGGACAGCCATGAACACTGAAGCTTTCTTT.